This T cell receptor (beta chain) was sequenced during a study of beta chain features in type 1 diabetes. The CDR3 consists of 15 residues. CDR1 is LNHDA, CDR2 SQIVND, per germline (reference sequence). With V trimmed by 5 bases and J by 0 bases, 3 bases remained unmatched. As every portion of the isolated RNA was reverse transcribed, the sequencing read expressed TCRB transcripts. Profiled with immunoSEQ multiplex PCR; TCRdb holds only in-frame clones, not every one. Of about 930,000 clones in the sample, under 20% are singletons; the top ten hold 0.02% to 0.025%. This sequence originates from a woman aged 18 to 35 in good health. V is TRBV19 and J is TRBJ2-1, with 8 bases lining up with TRBD2. Sequences were obtained from naive CD4+ T cells from blood. The CDR3 DNA sequence: TGTGCCAGTAGTGCTGGGACTAGCTCCTACAATGAGCAGTTCTTC. Translation: CASSAGTSSYNEQFF.